Below are 19 T cell receptor beta chains sequenced from a single sample in a study of lymphopenia after photon versus proton radiotherapy. Clones were read by immunoSEQ multiplex PCR, and TCRdb kept only the in-frame ones, dropping some. The sample carries tens of thousands of clones, more than 85% recorded once. The source material was peripheral blood, sampled from a patient treated with photon-based radiotherapy. The source of these receptors is a woman in her forties with cholangiocarcinoma.

The chain uses TRBV5-1 and TRBJ1-1, with TRBD1 matching over 8 bases. V shed 3 bases and J 6 bases; nucleotides not matched to a gene: 10. CDR1 is SGHRS and CDR2 is YFSETQ in the germline V gene. The CDR3 runs 15 residues. In DNA, the CDR3 is TGCGCCAGCAGCTGGCAGGGGGCCGGGGGATCTGAAGCTTTCTTT. Protein: CASSWQGAGGSEAFF.

The V and J genes are TRBV5-1 and TRBJ2-7, with 9 nucleotides matching TRBD1. In germline, CDR1 is SGHRS, CDR2 YFSETQ. Trimming at V came to 4 bases and at J to 6 bases, leaving 8 bases not matched to a gene. The CDR3 runs 14 residues. The CDR3 region has the DNA TGCGCCAGCAGCCGCCGGACAGGGGAGGGCGAGCAGTACTTC. Its translation: CASSRRTGEGEQYF. Drawing the rest from reference TRBV5-1 and TRBJ2-7, the complete variable domain is KAGVTQTPRYLIKTRGQQVTLSCSPISGHRSVSWYQQTPGQGLQFLFEYFSETQRNKGNFPGRFSGRQFSNSRSEMNVSTLELGDSALYLCASSRRTGEGEQYFGPGTRLTVT.

The chain combines TRBV10-3 with TRBJ2-1; TRBD2 is a possible D gene (6 bases). The CDR3 contains 15 residues. V was trimmed by 6 bases and J by 2 bases, leaving 14 bases between them. Germline V gene sequence: CDR1 ENHRY, CDR2 SYGVKD. The CDR3 is CAISATSRTYNEQFF. The CDR3 DNA sequence: TGTGCCATCAGCGCCACTAGCAGAACCTACAATGAGCAGTTCTTC.

The count of this clone is one. CDR3 in amino acids: CASSLDTHVSQPQHF. The CDR3 bases are TGTGCCAGCAGCTTGGATACCCACGTAAGTCAGCCCCAGCATTTT. V is TRBV5-5 and J is TRBJ1-5; D is uncertain. CDR1 and CDR2 (germline): SGHKS, YYEKEE (reference sequence). Trimming took off 0 bases at V and 6 bases at J, with 13 bases between the two ends. This CDR3 is built from 15 residues. Full variable domain (outside the CDR3, taken from reference TRBV5-5 and TRBJ1-5): DAGVTQSPTHLIKTRGQQVTLRCSPISGHKSVSWYQQVLGQGPQFIFQYYEKEERGRGNFPDRFSARQFPNYSSELNVNALLLGDSALYLCASSLDTHVSQPQHFGDGTRLSIL.

V is TRBV28 and J is TRBJ1-2; D ambiguous. The germline gives CDR1 MDHEN, CDR2 SYDVKM. The CDR3 is 13 amino acids. Trimming removed 7 bases at V and 4 bases at J, with 13 bases between. The CDR3, as DNA: TGTGCCAGCACGACCGCCGGGGTCTATGGCTACACCTTC. Protein sequence: CASTTAGVYGYTF.

The chain combines TRBV27 with TRBJ2-1; 10 bases map to TRBD2. The CDR3 totals 15 residues. The germline CDR1 and CDR2 sequences are MNHEY and SMNVEV (reference sequence). Unmatched junction bases numbered 4, after V lost 3 bases and J lost 5 bases. CDR3 protein: CASSFERGGHNEQFF. CDR3 in DNA: TGTGCCAGCAGTTTCGAGCGGGGGGGCCACAATGAGCAGTTCTTC.

This clone was detected only once. This sequence joins TRBV5-4 and TRBJ1-1, with a possible D match to TRBD1 (5 bases). V lost 7 bases, J lost 1 base, and 11 bases lay in between. The CDR3 extends over 13 amino acids. Germline CDR1 and CDR2: SGHNT and YYREEE (reference sequence). This CDR3 reads CASGTETNTEAFF. The CDR3 region has the DNA TGTGCCAGCGGGACCGAGACGAACACTGAAGCTTTCTTT.

This sequence joins TRBV27 and TRBJ1-5, with D possibly TRBD1 on 5 matching bases. V was shortened by 6 bases and J by 4 bases, with 16 bases between the two germline ends. Germline CDR1 MNHEY, CDR2 SMNVEV (reference sequence). This CDR3 has 15 amino acids. CDR3: CASSPQTGDNQPQHF. CDR3 coding DNA: TGTGCCAGCAGCCCCCAGACGGGGGATAATCAGCCCCAGCATTTT.

V and J are TRBV5-4 and TRBJ2-3, with 11 nucleotides matching TRBD2. This CDR3 region has 16 residues. Looked up from germline, CDR1 is SGHNT and CDR2 is YYREEE (reference sequence). V lost 4 bases to trimming and J lost 2 bases; unmatched junction nucleotides: 6. The CDR3 coding sequence is TGTGCCAGCAGCCTCGGGACTAGCGGTATCACAGATACGCAGTATTTT. Translating it yields CASSLGTSGITDTQYF.

The chain joins TRBV28 to TRBJ2-7, with TRBD1 matching over 8 bases. The V gene end was trimmed by 2 bases and the J gene end by 0 bases; junction bases not matched to a gene: 6. This CDR3 is 16 amino acids long. Germline V gene sequence: CDR1 MDHEN, CDR2 SYDVKM. This chain's CDR3 is CASSLGGTGGSYEQYF. Here the CDR3 DNA reads TGTGCCAGCAGTTTAGGTGGTACAGGGGGCTCCTACGAGCAGTACTTC.

This clone has only one observation. The chain has TRBV25-1 and TRBJ2-3; 7 bases fit TRBD1. The CDR3 is 15 residues long. J was trimmed by 4 bases and V by 4 bases; bases with no gene match: 8. Germline CDR1 and CDR2: MGHDK and SYGVNS. This chain's CDR3 is CASSGQGSSPDTQYF. Here the CDR3 DNA reads TGTGCCAGCAGTGGACAGGGATCTTCGCCAGATACGCAGTATTTT.

This rearrangement joins TRBV21-1 to TRBJ2-7; TRBD1, as called in the table, went unchecked against the DNA. TRBV21-1 is flagged as a pseudogene. The CDR3 consists of 14 residues. As DNA, the CDR3 is TGTGCCAGTTTTTTAAGACCGACAGTCTACGAGCAGTACTTC. It yields the protein CASFLRPTVYEQYF.

This chain uses TRBV10-3 with TRBJ1-1, with 8 bases aligning to TRBD1. V dropped 1 base and J dropped 2; count of bases not matched to a gene: 6. The CDR3 has 16 residues. Germline-derived CDR1 and CDR2 are ENHRY and SYGVKD. The CDR3 protein is CAISEFSGGANTEAFF. In DNA, the CDR3 is TGTGCCATCAGTGAGTTTTCAGGGGGCGCAAACACTGAAGCTTTCTTT.

This chain connects TRBV18 to TRBJ2-7; weak D call: TRBD2 (6 bases). With 3 bases removed from V and 7 bases from J, the gap between germline ends came to 13 bases. CDR3 length: 13 residues. The germline CDR1 and CDR2 sequences are KGHSH and LQKENI. The CDR3 DNA is TGTGCCAGCTCACCCGTGGGGGGAGGAGAGCAGTACTTC. Encoded protein: CASSPVGGGEQYF.

The J gene is TRBJ2-2, the V gene TRBV7-9; 9 positions agree with TRBD2. CDR1 and CDR2 from the germline V gene are SEHNR and FQNEAQ (reference sequence). The CDR3 runs to 13 residues. The J segment lost 6 bases and the V segment lost 5 bases, leaving 1 base of the junction unmatched. The CDR3 DNA sequence: TGTGCCAGCAGCGGGACTAGCTCCGGGGAGCTGTTTTTT. This encodes CASSGTSSGELFF.

The V gene is TRBV30, the J gene TRBJ2-2; 9 bases agree with TRBD2. Germline V CDR1 and CDR2: GTSNPN, SVGIG (reference sequence). With V trimmed by 3 bases and J by 6 bases, 8 bases remained unmatched. This CDR3 is 15 amino acids long. This chain's CDR3 is CAWRGMAGGPGELFF. The CDR3, as DNA: TGTGCCTGGAGGGGGATGGCGGGAGGGCCCGGGGAGCTGTTTTTT.

The chain is built from TRBV29-1 and TRBJ2-1; 12 positions match TRBD2. CDR3 length: 15 residues. Germline CDR1 reads SQVTM; CDR2 reads ANQGSEA. The CDR3 spells CGGTSGLHSYNEQFF. The CDR3 DNA follows: TGCGGTGGGACTAGCGGGTTACACTCCTACAATGAGCAGTTCTTC.

This chain uses TRBV28 with TRBJ1-5; D is unresolved. From germline, CDR1 is MDHEN and CDR2 SYDVKM. CDR3 length equals 17 residues. The V gene lost 1 base and the J gene lost 5 bases, with 18 bases spanning the gap. The CDR3 sequence is CASSLYHQIPPDQPQHF. The CDR3 coding sequence is TGTGCCAGCAGTTTATACCATCAGATCCCCCCCGATCAGCCCCAGCATTTT.

The V call is TRBV28, the J call TRBJ1-2; D remains ambiguous. The CDR3 loop spans 11 amino acids. The germline V gene encodes CDR1 MDHEN and CDR2 SYDVKM. Between the trimmed V and J ends, which lost 6 bases and 8 bases, there was a span of 10 bases. CDR3 amino acids: CASSNPRGYTF. The CDR3 DNA reads as TGTGCCAGCAGCAACCCTAGGGGCTACACCTTC.